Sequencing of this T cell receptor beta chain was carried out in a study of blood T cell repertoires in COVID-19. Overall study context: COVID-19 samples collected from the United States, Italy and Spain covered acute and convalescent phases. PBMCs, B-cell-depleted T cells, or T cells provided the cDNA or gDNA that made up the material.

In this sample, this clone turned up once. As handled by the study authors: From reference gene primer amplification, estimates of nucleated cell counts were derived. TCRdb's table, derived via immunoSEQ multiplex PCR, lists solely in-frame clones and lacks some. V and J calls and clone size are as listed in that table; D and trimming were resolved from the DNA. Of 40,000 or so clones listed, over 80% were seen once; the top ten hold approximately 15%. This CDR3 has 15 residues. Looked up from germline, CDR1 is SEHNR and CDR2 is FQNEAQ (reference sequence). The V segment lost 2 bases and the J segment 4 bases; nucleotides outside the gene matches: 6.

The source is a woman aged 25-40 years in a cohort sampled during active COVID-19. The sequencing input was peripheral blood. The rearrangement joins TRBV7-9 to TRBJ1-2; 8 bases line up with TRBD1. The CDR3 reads CASSLQGASGYGYTF. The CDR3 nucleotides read TGTGCCAGCAGCTTACAGGGGGCATCGGGCTATGGCTACACCTTC.